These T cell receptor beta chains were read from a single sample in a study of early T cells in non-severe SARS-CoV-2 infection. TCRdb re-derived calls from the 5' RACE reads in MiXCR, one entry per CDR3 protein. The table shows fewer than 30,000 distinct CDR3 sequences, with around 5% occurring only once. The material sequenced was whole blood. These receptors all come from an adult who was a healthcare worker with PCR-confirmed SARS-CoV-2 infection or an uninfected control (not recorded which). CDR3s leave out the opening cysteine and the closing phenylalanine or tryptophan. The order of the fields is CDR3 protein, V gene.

CDR3 protein: ASSSRPYNEQF; V gene: TRBV28
CDR3 protein: DSRGTGNQPQH; V gene: TRBV10-2
CDR3 protein: ASSGGLASSTDTQY; V gene: TRBV6-1
CDR3 protein: ASSHGQGSYEQY; V gene: TRBV4-3
CDR3 protein: ASSPRQGWNEQY; V gene: TRBV7-8
CDR3 protein: ASSQEGFNTEAF; V gene: TRBV4-2
CDR3 protein: ASSLGTSGSRQY; V gene: TRBV7-7
CDR3 protein: ASSAWQNYGYT; V gene: TRBV6-1
CDR3 protein: ASIWAGAKNIQY; V gene: TRBV28
CDR3 protein: ASSQDGVRSREEKLF; V gene: TRBV4-1
CDR3 protein: ASSSPDRANSPLH; V gene: TRBV7-9
CDR3 protein: ASAPTGANVLT; V gene: TRBV7-6
CDR3 protein: ASSYLSGASNQPQH; V gene: TRBV6-2/TRBV6-3
CDR3 protein: ASSTNGNGQTQY; V gene: TRBV5-1
CDR3 protein: ASKDETGSEKLF; V gene: TRBV6-5
CDR3 protein: ASIQGSRGYT; V gene: TRBV12-3/TRBV12-4
CDR3 protein: ASSGINNYGYT; V gene: TRBV10-2
CDR3 protein: ASSPTSDTQY; V gene: TRBV6-1